The 6 T cell receptor beta chains in this list originate from one sample, sequenced in a study of PD-1 blockade in classical Hodgkin lymphoma. Only in-frame clones appear in the TCRdb table, and some are missing; sequencing was by immunoSEQ multiplex PCR. The repertoire holds 50,000 to 75,000 clones, with around nine tenths as singletons. Every one of the patients relapsed after autologous stem cell transplantation (brentuximab vedotin exposure was variable). This specimen was peripheral blood mononuclear cells (PBMCs), taken before the second cycle of nivolumab. The source is a human donor with classical Hodgkin lymphoma.

The chain links TRBV2 to TRBJ2-5; D call uncertain. The V end was cut by 2 bases, the J end by 2 bases, with 9 bases between. Germline CDR1 is SNHLY and CDR2 is FYNNEI. CDR3 length: 14 amino acids. This CDR3 reads CASSEWVLQETQYF. The CDR3 DNA reads as TGTGCCAGCAGTGAATGGGTCCTTCAAGAGACCCAGTACTTC.

J is TRBJ2-6 and V is TRBV6-5, with D unclear. This CDR3 contains 14 residues. V dropped 7 bases and J dropped 0 bases, with 7 bases sitting between them. Germline CDR1 MNHEY, CDR2 SVGAGI. The CDR3 nucleotides are TGTGCCAGCAACTCCCCCTCTGGGGCCAACGTCCTGACTTTC. As protein: CASNSPSGANVLTF.

V gene TRBV10-1 combines with J gene TRBJ2-7, with a possible D match to TRBD2 (5 bases). Germline V gives CDR1 WNHNN, CDR2 SYGVQD (reference sequence). This CDR3 spans 15 amino acids. Trimming shortened V by 7 bases and J by 0 bases, and 16 bases separated the two germline ends. The CDR3 loop is CASIKSAGGSYEQYF. The DNA for the CDR3 is TGCGCCAGCATTAAGTCCGCGGGCGGCTCCTACGAGCAGTACTTC.

The chain is built from TRBV6-6 and TRBJ1-5; D unresolved. Germline V gives CDR1 MNHNY, CDR2 SVGAGI (reference sequence). Deletions cut 6 bases from V and 4 bases from J, with 16 bases between. This CDR3 region has 15 residues. Here the CDR3 reads CASRSNREGNQPQHF. The DNA for the CDR3 is TGTGCCAGCAGATCAAATCGGGAGGGTAATCAGCCCCAGCATTTT.

The V call is TRBV5-1, the J call TRBJ1-4, with 7 bases that match TRBD1. The J segment lost 3 bases and the V segment lost 4 bases, leaving 9 bases of the junction unmatched. The CDR3 loop spans 16 amino acids. Germline V CDR1 and CDR2: SGHRS, YFSETQ. The CDR3 loop reads CASSATGYGANEKLFF. The CDR3 bases are TGCGCCAGCAGCGCGACAGGGTACGGGGCTAATGAAAAACTGTTTTTT.

The chain recombines TRBV5-1 with TRBJ1-2, with 8 bases fitting TRBD1. Trimming at V came to 4 bases and at J to 6 bases, leaving 8 bases not matched to a gene. The CDR3 loop spans 14 amino acids. Germline V gene sequence: CDR1 SGHRS, CDR2 YFSETQ. The CDR3 region has the DNA TGCGCCAGCAGCACACAGGGGGGGAAGGATGGCTACACCTTC. Encoded protein: CASSTQGGKDGYTF.